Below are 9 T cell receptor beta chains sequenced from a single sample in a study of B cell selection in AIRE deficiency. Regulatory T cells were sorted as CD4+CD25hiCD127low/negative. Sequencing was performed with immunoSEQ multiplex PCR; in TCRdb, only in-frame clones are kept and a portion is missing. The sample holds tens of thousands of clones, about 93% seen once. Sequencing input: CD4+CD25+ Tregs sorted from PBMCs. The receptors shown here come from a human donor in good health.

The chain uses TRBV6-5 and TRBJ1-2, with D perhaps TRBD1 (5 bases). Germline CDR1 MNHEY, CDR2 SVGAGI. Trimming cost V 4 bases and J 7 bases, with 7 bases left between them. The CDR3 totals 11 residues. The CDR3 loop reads CASSSGGGYTF. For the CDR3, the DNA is TGTGCCAGCAGTTCCGGGGGTGGCTACACCTTC.

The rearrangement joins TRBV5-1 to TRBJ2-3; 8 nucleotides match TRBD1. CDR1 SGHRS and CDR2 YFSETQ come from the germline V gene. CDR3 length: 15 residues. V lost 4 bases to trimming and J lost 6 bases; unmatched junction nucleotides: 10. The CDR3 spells CASSEVTGGTDTQYF. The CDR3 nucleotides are TGCGCCAGCAGCGAGGTCACAGGGGGGACGGATACGCAGTATTTT.

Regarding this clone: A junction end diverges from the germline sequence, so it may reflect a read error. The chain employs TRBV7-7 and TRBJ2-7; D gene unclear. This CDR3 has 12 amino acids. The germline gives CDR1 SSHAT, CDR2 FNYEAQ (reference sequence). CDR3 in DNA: TGTGCTAGCAGCCCAGGCTACTACGAGCAGTACTTC. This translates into CASSPGYYEQYF.

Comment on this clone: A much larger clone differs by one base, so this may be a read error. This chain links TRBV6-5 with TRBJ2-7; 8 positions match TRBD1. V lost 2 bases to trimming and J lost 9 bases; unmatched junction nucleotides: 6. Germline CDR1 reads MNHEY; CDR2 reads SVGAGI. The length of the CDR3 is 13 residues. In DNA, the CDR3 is TGTGCCAGCAGTTACGGACAGGGAAACGCGCAGTACTTC. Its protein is CASSYGQGNAQYF.

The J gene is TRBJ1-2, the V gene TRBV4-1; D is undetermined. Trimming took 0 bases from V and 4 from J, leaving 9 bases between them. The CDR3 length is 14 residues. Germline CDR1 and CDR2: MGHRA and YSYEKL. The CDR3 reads CASSQEPGGYGYTF. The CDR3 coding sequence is TGCGCCAGCAGCCAAGAACCCGGCGGCTATGGCTACACCTTC.

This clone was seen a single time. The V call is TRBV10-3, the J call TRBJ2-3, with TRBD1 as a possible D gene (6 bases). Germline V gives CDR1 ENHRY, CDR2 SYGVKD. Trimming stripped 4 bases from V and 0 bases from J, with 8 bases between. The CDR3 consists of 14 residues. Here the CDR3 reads CAISVGASTDTQYF. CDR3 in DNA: TGTGCCATCAGTGTGGGGGCTAGCACAGATACGCAGTATTTT.

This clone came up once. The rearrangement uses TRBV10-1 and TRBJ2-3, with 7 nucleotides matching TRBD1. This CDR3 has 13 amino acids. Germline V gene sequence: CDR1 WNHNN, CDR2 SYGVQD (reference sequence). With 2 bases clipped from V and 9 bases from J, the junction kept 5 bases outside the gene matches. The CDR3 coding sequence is TGCGCCAGCAGTGAGGGGACCAGGGGGACGCAGTATTTT. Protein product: CASSEGTRGTQYF.

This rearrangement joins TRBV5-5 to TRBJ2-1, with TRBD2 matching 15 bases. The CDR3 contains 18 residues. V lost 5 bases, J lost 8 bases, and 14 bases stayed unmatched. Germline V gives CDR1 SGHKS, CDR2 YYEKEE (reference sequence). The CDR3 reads CASRRAGLAGGFRDEQFF. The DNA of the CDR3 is TGTGCCAGCAGGAGAGCGGGACTAGCGGGGGGATTTAGGGATGAGCAGTTCTTC. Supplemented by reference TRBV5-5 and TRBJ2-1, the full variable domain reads DAGVTQSPTHLIKTRGQQVTLRCSPISGHKSVSWYQQVLGQGPQFIFQYYEKEERGRGNFPDRFSARQFPNYSSELNVNALLLGDSALYLCASRRAGLAGGFRDEQFFGPGTRLTVL.

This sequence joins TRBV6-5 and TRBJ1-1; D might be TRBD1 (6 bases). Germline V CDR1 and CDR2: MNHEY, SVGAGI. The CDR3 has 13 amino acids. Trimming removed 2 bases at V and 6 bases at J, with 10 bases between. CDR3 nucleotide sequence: TGTGCCAGCAGTTACGACAGGAATGCTGAAGCTTTCTTT. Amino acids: CASSYDRNAEAFF.